The 10 T cell receptor beta chains presented below share a single source sample, sequenced in a study of radiation and T cells in renal cell carcinoma. The time point: baseline pretreatment blood. The treatment was: 15 Gy SBRT to primary tumor, nephrectomy 4 weeks later. The protocol was immunoSEQ multiplex PCR, while the TCRdb copy is restricted to in-frame clones and leaves out a portion. The sample lists about 140,000 clones; around four fifths were seen once. Material: blood, obtained from a patient whose treatment included radiotherapy and nephrectomy. Receptors originate from a woman in her 50s with renal cell carcinoma.

This chain joins TRBV7-2 and TRBJ1-1; 7 bases fit TRBD1. The ends lost 7 bases at V and 1 base at J; junction bases unmatched: 3. The germline gives CDR1 SGHTA, CDR2 FQGNSA. There are 13 residues in the CDR3. The CDR3 DNA is TGTGCCAGCACCCGACAGGGGAACACTGAAGCTTTCTTT. As protein: CASTRQGNTEAFF.

The chain employs TRBV10-2 and TRBJ2-5, with D hard to call. V was trimmed by 4 bases and J by 7 bases, leaving 13 bases between them. The CDR3 runs 13 residues. CDR1 and CDR2 from the germline V gene are WSHSY and SAAADI. The CDR3 is CASSGSLRGTQYF. The DNA for the CDR3 is TGCGCCAGCAGTGGCTCGCTGAGAGGGACCCAGTACTTC.

This clone has more than one count but fewer than ten. The rearrangement joins TRBV30 to TRBJ1-1; D perhaps matches TRBD1 (6 bases). V lost 0 bases to trimming and J lost 3 bases, with 11 bases between them. Germline values: CDR1 GTSNPN, CDR2 SVGIG (reference sequence). The CDR3 spans 14 residues. The CDR3 sequence is CAWSVPRGYTEAFF. The CDR3 bases are TGTGCCTGGAGTGTCCCCAGGGGTTACACTGAAGCTTTCTTT.

V and J are TRBV30 and TRBJ2-7, with D perhaps TRBD2 (5 bases). The CDR3 extends over 12 amino acids. CDR1 GTSNPN and CDR2 SVGIG come from the germline V gene (reference sequence). CDR3 DNA sequence: TGTGGTGGGTCTAGCTCGTCCTACGAGCAGTACTTC. Protein sequence: CGGSSSSYEQYF.

The rearrangement uses TRBV5-4 and TRBJ2-3, with D tentatively TRBD1 or TRBD2 (6 bases each). V lost 9 bases to trimming and J lost 4 bases, with 18 bases between them. The CDR3 is 14 amino acids. CDR1 and CDR2 from the germline V gene are SGHNT and YYREEE (reference sequence). For the CDR3, the DNA is TGTGCCACGGGGGCCGGGTGGGGCGCAGATACGCAGTATTTT. Amino acids: CATGAGWGADTQYF. The complete variable domain, with remaining parts taken from reference TRBV5-4 and TRBJ2-3, reads ETGVTQSPTHLIKTRGQQVTLRCSSQSGHNTVSWYQQALGQGPQFIFQYYREEENGRGNFPPRFSGLQFPNYSSELNVNALELDDSALYLCATGAGWGADTQYFGPGTRLTVL.

In its sample, this clone ranks as medium-sized (0.01 to 0.1%). The chain carries TRBV5-4 and TRBJ2-7; D ambiguous. Germline V gene lookup returns CDR1 SGHNT and CDR2 YYREEE (reference sequence). The CDR3 is 14 amino acids. The V and J ends lost 0 bases and 2 bases respectively, with 9 bases between them. The CDR3 here is CASSLGTPAYEQYF. The CDR3 region has the DNA TGTGCCAGCAGCTTGGGGACCCCCGCCTACGAGCAGTACTTC.

The V call is TRBV10-3, the J call TRBJ1-5, with D possibly being TRBD1 (5 bases). V lost 2 bases and J 4 bases, leaving 12 bases between the germline ends. CDR3 length: 15 residues. CDR1 and CDR2 from the germline V gene are ENHRY and SYGVKD. The CDR3: CAISEAYGGNQPQHF. DNA of the CDR3: TGTGCCATCAGTGAGGCCTACGGGGGAAATCAGCCCCAGCATTTT.

There are a few counts of this clone. This chain links TRBV27 with TRBJ2-1, with 14 bases fitting TRBD2. Trimming cost V 6 bases and J 8 bases; bases outside gene matches: 6. CDR1 and CDR2 from the germline V gene are MNHEY and SMNVEV (reference sequence). The CDR3 has 15 amino acids. The CDR3 region is CASSRGTSGSDEQFF. Written as DNA, the CDR3 is TGTGCCAGCAGCCGGGGGACTAGCGGGAGCGATGAGCAGTTCTTC.

The V call is TRBV2, the J call TRBJ2-2; D not certain. The CDR3 is 13 amino acids. The ends were cut back, 7 bases at V and 7 bases at J, with 13 bases in the middle. CDR1 and CDR2 (germline): SNHLY, FYNNEI. CDR3 in amino acids: CASTSIVGGELFF. Here the CDR3 DNA reads TGTGCCAGCACCTCCATAGTTGGCGGGGAGCTGTTTTTT.

The chain links TRBV28 to TRBJ1-2; 11 bases align to TRBD1. The CDR3 contains 15 residues. The germline CDR1 and CDR2 sequences are MDHEN and SYDVKM. The J segment lost 8 bases and the V segment lost 3 bases, leaving 8 bases of the junction unmatched. Written as DNA, the CDR3 is TGTGCCAGCAGTTTGCTACCGGGACAGGGGGGAGGCTACACCTTC. This sequence encodes CASSLLPGQGGGYTF.